The clone carrying this TCR beta chain was counted only a few times. Antigen unknown. Germline lookup yields CDR1 SNHLY and CDR2 FYNNEI. This CDR3 region has 13 residues. The V and J ends lost 6 bases and 2 bases respectively, with 8 bases between them. Assay: immunoSEQ multiplex PCR; the TCRdb copy retains only in-frame clones and omits some. Altogether about 320,000 clones are present, approximately 87% being singletons, with the ten largest covering around 5.5%. Stated treatment: roughly 18 received Ad26.COV2.S at low or high dose, single or two shots; about five received placebo; per-sample allocation not given. The investigators took samples on day 63 after the first vaccine or placebo injection. An Ad26 vector that expressed Wuhan-strain SARS-CoV-2 spike constituted the vaccine. The data belong to a study of Ad26.COV2.S vaccination and SARS-CoV-2 variants. Overall study: The study gave Ad26.COV2.S intramuscularly, once or twice 56 days apart.

Study-wide results and caveats: Considerable breadth of spike-specific CD8+ and CD4+ T cell responses has reportedly been documented following vaccination.

Sequenced here: peripheral blood, sampled in a trial of Ad26.COV2.S vaccine versus placebo. This chain connects TRBV2 to TRBJ1-5; D is undetermined. This TCR derives from a person aged 18 to 65 who received the Ad26.COV2.S COVID-19 vaccine or a placebo. The CDR3 spells CASRQTGNQPQHF. DNA for the CDR3: TGTGCCAGCAGGCAGACGGGCAATCAGCCCCAGCATTTT.